What follows are 30 T cell receptor beta chains derived from one specimen sequenced in a study of T cell repertoires in cytomegalovirus infection. From the reads, TCRdb called clonotypes with MiXCR, one entry per CDR3 protein. The table shows 85,000 to 120,000 distinct CDR3 sequences, with approximately 15% occurring only once. The sample taken for sequencing was PBMCs. Receptor source: a human donor in good health (CMV status not recorded). Some clones in this sample may be carry-over from other donors' samples.

The sample holds many counts of this clonotype. This chain connects TRBV20-1 to TRBJ2-3, with D possibly being TRBD1 or TRBD2 (5 bases each). The CDR3 covers 12 residues. The germline CDR1 and CDR2 sequences are DFQATT and SNEGSKA (reference sequence). The CDR3 DNA reads TGCAGGGCGAGAGGGGACACAGATACGCAGTATTTT. This sequence encodes CRARGDTDTQYF.

Comments on this clonotype: At one of its ends the junction is not consistent with the germline gene, which may arise from a read error. V is TRBV7-3 and J is TRBJ2-3; D gene unclear. The CDR3 has 14 residues. The germline CDR1 and CDR2 sequences are SGHTA and FQGTGA. In DNA, the CDR3 is TGTGCCAGCAGCTTAAAAACGGTCTTAGATATGCAGTATTTT. Protein sequence: CASSLKTVLDMQYF.

This clonotype showed up many times. At one end the junction does not follow the germline gene, possibly because of a read error. The chain has TRBV7-7 and TRBJ2-5, with D perhaps TRBD2 (5 bases). CDR1 and CDR2 (germline): SSHAT, FNYEAQ (reference sequence). This CDR3 has 14 residues. CDR3 bases: TGTGCTAGCAGCTTATACGGGGACCAAGAGACCCAGTACTTC. Its translation: CASSLYGDQETQYF.

This clonotype appeared a few times. The V and J genes are TRBV7-8 and TRBJ2-7, with D possibly matching TRBD2 (6 bases). The CDR3 contains 14 residues. In germline, CDR1 is SGHVS, CDR2 FQNEAQ. Trimming took off 5 bases at V and 2 bases at J, with 13 bases between the two ends. The CDR3, as DNA: TGTGCCAGCAGCCCTACATGGGAGGCCTACGAGCAGTACTTC. This gives the protein CASSPTWEAYEQYF.

This clonotype was recorded a few times. The rearrangement joins TRBV20-1 to TRBJ2-5; TRBD2 matches at 10 bases. The CDR3 has 14 residues. The V segment lost 5 bases and the J segment 5 bases; nucleotides outside the gene matches: 8. Germline lookup yields CDR1 DFQATT and CDR2 SNEGSKA (reference sequence). The CDR3 DNA is TGCAGTGCTGTACCTAGCGGGGGTAGGGAGACCCAGTACTTC. It encodes CSAVPSGGRETQYF.

The rearrangement joins TRBV28 to TRBJ1-2, with a possible D match to TRBD1 (5 bases). This CDR3 region has 11 residues. The germline V and J ends were trimmed by 5 bases and 7 bases, with 8 bases remaining between them. Germline CDR1 is MDHEN and CDR2 is SYDVKM. The CDR3 loop reads CASSTGGGYTF. The CDR3 coding sequence is TGTGCCAGCAGTACGGGGGGTGGCTACACCTTC.

This clonotype was seen at least ten times. In DNA form, the CDR3 reads TGTGCCAGCAGCCTCGCGCAGGGAAACTATGGCTACACCTTC. Translation gives CASSLAQGNYGYTF. V is TRBV7-2 and J is TRBJ1-2, with TRBD1 as a possible D gene (5 bases). The V end lost 5 bases, the J end lost 2 bases, and 12 bases lay between the germline ends. Germline lookup yields CDR1 SGHTA and CDR2 FQGNSA. The CDR3 sequence is 14 residues long.

The chain uses TRBV29-1 and TRBJ1-2, with a weak D call TRBD1 (5 bases). The CDR3 sequence is 12 residues long. V lost 4 bases, J lost 6 bases, and 12 bases lay in between. Per the germline V gene, CDR1 is SQVTM and CDR2 is ANQGSEA. CDR3 protein: CSVGFWGDGYTF. CDR3 sequence (DNA): TGCAGCGTTGGGTTTTGGGGGGATGGCTACACCTTC.

This clonotype has ten or more counts. V and J are TRBV7-2 and TRBJ2-1, with D unclear. The germline CDR1 and CDR2 sequences are SGHTA and FQGNSA. The CDR3 loop spans 14 amino acids. V was trimmed by 8 bases and J by 2 bases, leaving 13 bases between them. The CDR3, as DNA: TGTGCCAGCTCACGACCCGGAACCTACAATGAGCAGTTCTTC. It yields the protein CASSRPGTYNEQFF.

This sequence joins TRBV19 and TRBJ1-2, with D possibly being TRBD1 (5 bases). Germline V gives CDR1 LNHDA, CDR2 SQIVND (reference sequence). The V gene lost 6 bases and the J gene lost 3 bases, with 20 bases spanning the gap. The CDR3 consists of 16 residues. The CDR3 region is CASSLRDPNPHYGYTF. The CDR3 DNA reads TGTGCCAGTAGCCTCCGGGACCCAAATCCCCACTATGGCTACACCTTC. Variable domain in full (rest from reference TRBV19 and TRBJ1-2): DGGITQSPKYLFRKEGQNVTLSCEQNLNHDAMYWYRQDPGQGLRLIYYSQIVNDFQKGDIAEGYSVSREKKESFPLTVTSAQKNPTAFYLCASSLRDPNPHYGYTFGSGTRLTVV.

This clonotype was detected many times. The rearrangement joins TRBV7-2 to TRBJ2-1; D might be TRBD2 (6 bases). Germline CDR1 SGHTA, CDR2 FQGNSA. The V end was cut by 4 bases, the J end by 3 bases, with 13 bases between. This CDR3 is built from 15 residues. The CDR3 reads CASSSKGGVYNEQFF. The CDR3 nucleotides are TGTGCCAGCAGCTCCAAAGGAGGGGTCTACAATGAGCAGTTCTTC.

This clonotype has a count of ten or more. This chain connects TRBV7-2 to TRBJ1-1; D remains unclear. This CDR3 region has 14 residues. Trimming cost V 4 bases and J 1 base, with 10 bases left between them. The germline gives CDR1 SGHTA, CDR2 FQGNSA. As DNA, the CDR3 is TGTGCCAGCAGCTCCGGACGGAGGAACACTGAAGCTTTCTTT. Translated: CASSSGRRNTEAFF.

Ten or more counts support this clonotype. V gene TRBV7-8 combines with J gene TRBJ2-1, with 8 positions matching TRBD2. Per the germline V gene, CDR1 is SGHVS and CDR2 is FQNEAQ. The trim removed 2 bases at V and 9 bases at J, leaving 12 bases unmatched. The CDR3 length is 16 residues. CDR3 nucleotides: TGTGCCAGCAGCTTACCGGGACTAGTGTTTTTGGGTGAGCAGTTCTTC. Encoded protein: CASSLPGLVFLGEQFF.

This clonotype was observed a handful of times. The genes are TRBV7-4 and TRBJ2-7; D gene ambiguous. The length of the CDR3 is 13 residues. CDR1 and CDR2 (germline): SGHVT, SQSDAQ. The V end lost 4 bases, the J end lost 2 bases, and 9 bases lay between the germline ends. The CDR3: CASSSERPYEQYF. For the CDR3, the DNA is TGTGCCAGCAGCTCTGAGAGGCCCTACGAGCAGTACTTC.

The chain combines TRBV11-2 with TRBJ2-1, with 12 bases fitting TRBD2. This CDR3 is built from 17 residues. Germline lookup yields CDR1 SGHAT and CDR2 FQNNGV. V lost 5 bases to trimming and J lost 0 bases; unmatched junction nucleotides: 5. The CDR3, as DNA: TGTGCCAGCAGCCCTAGCGGGGGGGCCAACTCCTACAATGAGCAGTTCTTC. Translating gives CASSPSGGANSYNEQFF.

This clonotype turned up a few times. The chain is built from TRBV7-9 and TRBJ1-6, with unresolved D. This CDR3 has 12 amino acids. Trimming left V 0 bases short and J 13 bases short, with 7 bases between. Germline CDR1 SEHNR, CDR2 FQNEAQ (reference sequence). CDR3 nucleotide sequence: TGTGCCAGCAGCTTAGCGGACTCTCCCCTCCACTTT. It encodes CASSLADSPLHF.

This clonotype was seen a few times. The CDR3 loop is CASSPQGAGETQYF. In DNA, the CDR3 is TGTGCCAGCTCACCACAGGGGGCAGGGGAGACCCAGTACTTC. The chain joins TRBV18 to TRBJ2-5; TRBD1 aligns across 7 bases. CDR1 is KGHSH and CDR2 is LQKENI in the germline V gene. This CDR3 is built from 14 residues. V lost 1 base to trimming and J lost 5 bases; unmatched junction nucleotides: 4.

V is TRBV15 and J is TRBJ1-2; D gene ambiguous. CDR1 is LNHNV and CDR2 is YYDKDF in the germline V gene (reference sequence). The length of the CDR3 is 18 residues. Trimming left V 0 bases short and J 4 bases short, with 21 bases between. CDR3 region: CATSRDPPQRSLIYGYTF. CDR3 nucleotide sequence: TGTGCCACCAGCAGAGATCCCCCACAGCGAAGTTTAATCTATGGCTACACCTTC.

As to this clonotype: This may come from a read error, since a much larger clone is one base off. This chain uses TRBV7-2 with TRBJ2-3; D not resolved. Per the germline V gene, CDR1 is SGHTA and CDR2 is FQGNSA. The CDR3 runs 17 residues. This chain's CDR3 is CAGSAYQVVVGTDTQYF. CDR3 in DNA: TGTGCCGGCAGCGCCTATCAGGTGGTGGTGGGCACAGATACGCAGTATTTT.

This clonotype was detected a few times. The chain carries TRBV2 and TRBJ2-7; the D gene is possibly TRBD1 (6 bases). The V gene's germline CDR1 is SNHLY and CDR2 FYNNEI. The V end was cut by 6 bases, the J end by 2 bases, with 11 bases between. This CDR3 has 13 residues. CDR3 region: CASSFGQTYEQYF. CDR3 bases: TGTGCCAGCAGCTTTGGACAGACCTACGAGCAGTACTTC.

At least ten counts were recorded for this clonotype. V gene TRBV10-3 combines with J gene TRBJ2-7; TRBD1 matches 8 bases. V lost 6 bases, J lost 2 bases, and 3 bases stayed unmatched. Per germline, CDR1 ENHRY and CDR2 SYGVKD. This CDR3 spans 13 amino acids. CDR3 sequence (DNA): TGTGCCATCAGCCCGGGACAGGCCTACGAGCAGTACTTC. Translated, it gives CAISPGQAYEQYF.

This clonotype was detected ten times or more. The chain combines TRBV12-3 or TRBV12-4 with TRBJ1-1, with TRBD1 as a possible D gene (6 bases). This CDR3 contains 14 residues. The V gene lost 6 bases and the J gene lost 6 bases, with 17 bases spanning the gap. In DNA, the CDR3 is TGTGCCAGCAGCCGGACAGACCTCGACGCTGAAGCTTTCTTT. The encoded protein is CASSRTDLDAEAFF.

The V call is TRBV29-1, the J call TRBJ2-1, with TRBD2 matching over 10 bases. Unmatched junction bases numbered 8, after V lost 3 bases and J lost 0 bases. CDR1 and CDR2 from the germline V gene are SQVTM and ANQGSEA. The CDR3 runs to 17 residues. The CDR3 loop is CSVELAGVIRSYNEQFF. The CDR3 DNA reads as TGCAGCGTTGAGCTAGCGGGGGTAATCCGCTCCTACAATGAGCAGTTCTTC.

CDR3 sequence (DNA): TGTGCCACCAGCAGAGAATCCCTCCTCGGCTACACCTTC. Translation gives CATSRESLLGYTF. The genes are TRBV15 and TRBJ1-2; D is unclear. Germline CDR1 LNHNV, CDR2 YYDKDF (reference sequence). This CDR3 is 13 amino acids long. Trimming took off 0 bases at V and 8 bases at J, with 10 bases between the two ends.

In its sample, this clonotype was seen many times. The chain has TRBV10-3 and TRBJ1-1; D gene ambiguous. CDR1 ENHRY and CDR2 SYGVKD come from the germline V gene. The CDR3 length is 18 residues. V was trimmed by 2 bases and J by 0 bases, leaving 19 bases between them. CDR3 in amino acids: CAISEGIAMGSLNTEAFF. In nucleotides, the CDR3 is TGTGCCATCAGTGAGGGTATAGCCATGGGCAGCTTGAACACTGAAGCTTTCTTT.

This chain uses TRBV29-1 with TRBJ1-1, with TRBD1 identical over 8 bases. The CDR3 is 13 amino acids. V dropped 7 bases and J dropped 4; count of bases not matched to a gene: 8. CDR1 is SQVTM, CDR2 ANQGSEA, per germline. The CDR3 sequence: CSARQGPGTEAFF. CDR3 sequence (DNA): TGCAGCGCCCGACAGGGGCCGGGCACTGAAGCTTTCTTT.

Comments on this clonotype: It may be a read error: a sequence one base away is much more abundant. The J gene is TRBJ1-5, the V gene TRBV7-2; the D gene is possibly TRBD1 (5 bases). Germline CDR1 reads SGHTA; CDR2 reads FQGNSA. There are 13 residues in the CDR3. Between the trimmed V and J ends, which lost 4 bases and 4 bases, there was a span of 8 bases. The CDR3 loop reads CASSSGPNQPQHF. The CDR3 nucleotides are TGTGCCAGCAGCTCGGGACCAAATCAGCCCCAGCATTTT.

This clonotype has a handful of counts. The chain combines TRBV5-1 with TRBJ2-5, with D possibly matching TRBD2 (7 bases). V was pared by 0 bases and J by 5 bases, with 17 bases between. The CDR3 is made up of 16 amino acids. The germline V gene has CDR1 SGHRS and CDR2 YFSETQ. CDR3 bases: TGCGCCAGCAGCTTGGGTGGCGGGGGCCTCGGGGAGACCCAGTACTTC. Amino acid sequence: CASSLGGGGLGETQYF.

The sample holds a few counts of this clonotype. The V and J genes are TRBV27 and TRBJ1-2, with a possible D match to TRBD1 (6 bases). The V and J ends lost 4 bases and 0 bases respectively, with 15 bases between them. Germline assignment: CDR1 MNHEY and CDR2 SMNVEV (reference sequence). CDR3 length: 16 residues. CDR3 residues: CASSSLGGRANYGYTF. CDR3 in DNA: TGTGCCAGCAGTTCCCTAGGGGGACGAGCTAACTATGGCTACACCTTC.

This clonotype was observed at least ten times. J is TRBJ2-1 and V is TRBV6-2 or TRBV6-3; 8 bases match TRBD2. Germline V CDR1 and CDR2: MNHEY, SVGEGT. The CDR3 is 16 residues long. Trimming cost V 0 bases and J 5 bases; bases outside gene matches: 6. The CDR3 coding sequence is TGTGCCAGCAGTTACTCTGGCGGGGGGTTCAACAATGAGCAGTTCTTC. This translates into CASSYSGGGFNNEQFF.